This T cell receptor (beta chain) appears in the sequencing data of a study of T-cell memory formation after mild COVID-19. Study overall: Clusters of TCRs were largely donor specific.

5'RACE, which relied on constant-segment primers, yielded TCR alpha and TCR beta cDNA libraries carrying sample barcodes and UMIs. TCRdb re-analysed the 5' RACE reads in MiXCR, keeping a single row per CDR3 protein. The sample carries 540,000 or so distinct CDR3 sequences, roughly 20% recorded once. V dropped 4 bases and J dropped 5; count of bases not matched to a gene: 8. The CDR3 is 16 amino acids. Germline loops: CDR1 SEHNR, CDR2 FQNEAQ (reference sequence). Study-level findings and limits: Memory sampled before infection contained some responding clones, suggesting cross-reactive memory joined.

As regards this clonotype: Its cognate antigen is unknown.

The source is an adult woman who had mild COVID-19 (a few samples of this study predate the infection). Cell type and time point are not known. V is TRBV7-9 and J is TRBJ2-1; 10 nucleotides align to TRBD2. The source material was PBMCs or a T cell subset sorted from them (not recorded which). CDR3 DNA sequence: TGTGCCAGCAGCTCCCCCACTAGCGGGGAGCACAATGAGCAGTTCTTC. Its translation is CASSSPTSGEHNEQFF.